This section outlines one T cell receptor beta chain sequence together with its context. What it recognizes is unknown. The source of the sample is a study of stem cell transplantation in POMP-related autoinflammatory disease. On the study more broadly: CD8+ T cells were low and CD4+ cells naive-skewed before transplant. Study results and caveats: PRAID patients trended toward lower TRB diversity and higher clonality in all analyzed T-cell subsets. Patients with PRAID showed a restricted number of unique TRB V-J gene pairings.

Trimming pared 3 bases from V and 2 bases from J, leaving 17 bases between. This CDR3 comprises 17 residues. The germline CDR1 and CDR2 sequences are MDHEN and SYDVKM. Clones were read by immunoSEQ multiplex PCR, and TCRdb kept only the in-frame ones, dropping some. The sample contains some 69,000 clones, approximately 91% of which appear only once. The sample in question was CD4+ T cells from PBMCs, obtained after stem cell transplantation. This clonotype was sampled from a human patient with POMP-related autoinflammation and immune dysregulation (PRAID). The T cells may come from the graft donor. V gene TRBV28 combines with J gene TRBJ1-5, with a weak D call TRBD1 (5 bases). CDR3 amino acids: CASSLTFAGHRNQPQHF. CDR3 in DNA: TGTGCCAGCAGTTTGACATTTGCCGGACACCGCAATCAGCCCCAGCATTTT.